This T cell receptor (beta chain) was sequenced in a study of control samples from healthy donors and cancer patients. CDR3 length equals 14 residues. The J segment lost 6 bases and the V segment lost 3 bases, leaving 1 base of the junction unmatched. From germline, CDR1 is LGHDT and CDR2 YNNKEL (reference sequence). Profiling relied on immunoSEQ multiplex PCR, and the TCRdb table lists in-frame clones only, not all of them. The sample carries about 180,000 clones, almost 90% recorded once. The receptor's source is a woman aged 45-59 years in good health. This chain joins TRBV3-1 (or the pseudogene TRBV3-2) and TRBJ1-4, with 10 bases aligning to TRBD1. The sequenced sample consisted of blood. CDR3 amino acids: CASSHGTGDEKLFF. CDR3 bases: TGTGCCAGCAGCCACGGGACAGGGGATGAAAAACTGTTTTTT.